Listed below are T cell receptor beta chains from one sample, sequenced in a study of blood T cell repertoires in COVID-19. Assay used: immunoSEQ multiplex PCR; TCRdb lists only in-frame clones, some missing. The sample consists of around 140,000 clones, roughly nine tenths of them appearing once. Sequenced material: peripheral blood. These receptors were obtained from a human donor with COVID-19, enrolled during active disease. The donor label of this sample is uncertain. Each CDR3 is given with its conserved first and last residue. Clone size is not always given. Where it is, it says once, few, many or a class for expanded clones.

J: TRBJ2-2
V: TRBV29-1
size: NA
CDR3: CSVETGRTGELFF

J: TRBJ2-7
V: TRBV28
size: NA
CDR3: CASSSPDRGRTYEQYF

J: TRBJ2-2
V: TRBV19
size: NA
CDR3: CASTGTANTGELFF

J: TRBJ2-5
V: TRBV5-1
size: NA
CDR3: CASRGYRGRSQETQYF

J: TRBJ1-5
V: TRBV6-5
size: NA
CDR3: CASSRTGKNNQPQHF

J: TRBJ2-7
V: TRBV7-6
size: NA
CDR3: CASSLASRGHEQYF

J: TRBJ1-2
V: TRBV7-3
size: NA
CDR3: CASSFLDQLQGFVYGYTF

J: TRBJ2-7
V: TRBV2
size: NA
CDR3: CASSEGFGGEGEQYF

J: TRBJ2-5
V: TRBV5-8
size: NA
CDR3: CASSLGDRAGETQYF

J: TRBJ1-2
V: TRBV28
size: NA
CDR3: CASRPGTLVNYGYTF

J: TRBJ2-3
V: TRBV7-8
size: NA
CDR3: CASYRGASGTQYF

J: TRBJ2-3
V: TRBV12-5
size: NA
CDR3: CASGLVRRGKGTDTQYF

J: TRBJ2-7
V: TRBV30
size: once
CDR3: CASHRVLSYEQYF

J: TRBJ2-5
V: TRBV3-1/TRBV3-2
size: NA
CDR3: CASSIRDSQETQYF

J: TRBJ1-1
V: TRBV10-3
size: once
CDR3: CAISWDSNTEAFF

J: TRBJ1-1
V: TRBV6-5
size: few
CDR3: CASSYLGRGSSTEAFF

J: TRBJ2-3
V: TRBV9
size: NA
CDR3: CASSVSGGPATDTQYF

J: TRBJ2-1
V: TRBV2
size: NA
CDR3: CASSEPFQGEQFF

J: TRBJ1-3
V: TRBV28
size: NA
CDR3: CASSLWQAPGNTIYF

J: TRBJ1-2
V: TRBV25-1
size: NA
CDR3: CASRSFPDYGYTF

J: TRBJ1-6
V: TRBV6-1
size: few
CDR3: CASSEVYRVGPPLHF

J: TRBJ2-6
V: TRBV5-4
size: NA
CDR3: CASSPPTGFTSGANVLTF

J: TRBJ1-1
V: TRBV7-3
size: NA
CDR3: CASSLQGGTEAFF

J: TRBJ2-3
V: TRBV24-1
size: NA
CDR3: CATSEVWSGALHSTDTQYF

J: TRBJ2-5
V: TRBV19
size: NA
CDR3: CASSIDDKVEETQYF

J: TRBJ2-7
V: TRBV15
size: NA
CDR3: CATSRDPGGTYEQYF

J: TRBJ1-5
V: TRBV18
size: NA
CDR3: CASSPGSSNQPQHF

J: TRBJ1-4
V: TRBV5-1
size: NA
CDR3: CASSSSAGALGEKLFF

J: TRBJ1-2
V: TRBV7-9
size: NA
CDR3: CASSSGQEVYGYTF

J: TRBJ2-7
V: TRBV7-9
size: NA
CDR3: CASSRSGSGNYEQYF

J: TRBJ1-3
V: TRBV6-5
size: NA
CDR3: CASSRGGVPGNTIYF

J: TRBJ1-1
V: TRBV3-1/TRBV3-2
size: NA
CDR3: CASSRGGHTEAFF

J: TRBJ1-5
V: TRBV18
size: NA
CDR3: CASSPGGGERPQHF

J: TRBJ2-3
V: TRBV3-1/TRBV3-2
size: once
CDR3: CASSLGTADTQYF

J: TRBJ2-3
V: TRBV7-9
size: NA
CDR3: CASILGDTQYF

J: TRBJ1-2
V: TRBV6-5
size: NA
CDR3: CASSTGYGYTF

J: TRBJ1-2
V: TRBV28
size: NA
CDR3: CASSLSDTYYGYTF

J: TRBJ1-5
V: TRBV7-2
size: NA
CDR3: CASSPGINTKGSNQPQHF

J: TRBJ1-6
V: TRBV5-4
size: NA
CDR3: CASSLGIGGSAYNSPLHF

J: TRBJ2-6
V: TRBV5-1
size: NA
CDR3: CASSSGEGKSGANVLTF

J: TRBJ2-1
V: TRBV18
size: NA
CDR3: CASSPSTGGNEQFF

J: TRBJ1-2
V: TRBV5-3
size: once
CDR3: CARSLLAGYGYTF

J: TRBJ1-4
V: TRBV9
size: NA
CDR3: CASSVGPQPAQGEKLFF

J: TRBJ2-7
V: TRBV13
size: NA
CDR3: CASSGRDSSYEQYF

J: TRBJ1-1
V: TRBV5-4
size: NA
CDR3: CASSAPGTRAFF

J: TRBJ1-1
V: TRBV10-3
size: NA
CDR3: CAISEGQNTEAFF